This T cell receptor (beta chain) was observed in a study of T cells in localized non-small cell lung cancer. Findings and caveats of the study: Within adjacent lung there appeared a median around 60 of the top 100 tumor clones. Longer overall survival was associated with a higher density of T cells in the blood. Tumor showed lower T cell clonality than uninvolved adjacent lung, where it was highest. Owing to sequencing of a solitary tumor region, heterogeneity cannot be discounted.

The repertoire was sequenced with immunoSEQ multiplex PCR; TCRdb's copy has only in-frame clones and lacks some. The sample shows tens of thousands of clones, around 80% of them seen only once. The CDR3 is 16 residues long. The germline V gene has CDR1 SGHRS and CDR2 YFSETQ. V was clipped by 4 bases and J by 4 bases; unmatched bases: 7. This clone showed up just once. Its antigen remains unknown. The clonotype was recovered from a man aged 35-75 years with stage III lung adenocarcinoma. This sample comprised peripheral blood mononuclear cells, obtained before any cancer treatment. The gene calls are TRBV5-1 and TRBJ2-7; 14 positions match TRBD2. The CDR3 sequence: CASSTGTSGSVYEQYF. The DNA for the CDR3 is TGCGCCAGCAGCACAGGGACTAGCGGGAGCGTATACGAGCAGTACTTC.